These 7 T cell receptor beta chains came from one sample sequenced in a study of blood T cells in healthy people across ages. With a J-beta primer mix and a sample-barcoded 5' primer, a second PCR ran roughly 6 to 11 cycles. TCRdb itself ran the 5' RACE reads through MiXCR, one entry per CDR3 protein. The table includes 450,000 to 600,000 distinct CDR3 sequences, around 27% detected once. These sequences were also reported in another study, on T cells of mothers and their children.

Sequenced input: blood. The receptor source for this set is a boy aged 2 to 9 in good health.

This chain uses TRBV15 with TRBJ2-1; D assignment may be TRBD1 or TRBD2 (5 bases each). Germline CDR1 and CDR2: LNHNV and YYDKDF (reference sequence). The CDR3 runs 13 residues. Trimming removed 3 bases at V and 9 bases at J, with 12 bases between. The CDR3 DNA sequence: TGTGCCACCAGCAGGACCGGGACCGGTGAGCAGTTCTTC. The encoded protein is CATSRTGTGEQFF.

This clonotype was counted between two and nine times. The V call is TRBV20-1, the J call TRBJ1-2, with D unclear. The germline V gene encodes CDR1 DFQATT and CDR2 SNEGSKA (reference sequence). This CDR3 has 11 amino acids. Trimming removed 5 bases from V and 7 bases from J, with 11 bases in between. The CDR3 protein is CSASESGGYTF. In DNA, the CDR3 is TGCAGTGCTTCGGAGTCTGGTGGCTACACCTTC.

The chain recombines TRBV7-9 with TRBJ2-1; maybe TRBD2 (5 bases). The germline V gene encodes CDR1 SEHNR and CDR2 FQNEAQ (reference sequence). The ends were cut back, 2 bases at V and 7 bases at J, with 21 bases in the middle. The CDR3 sequence is 17 residues long. The DNA for the CDR3 is TGTGCCAGCAGCTTATTTCCTCGGTCGGGGTCGGAAAATGAGCAGTTCTTC. Protein sequence: CASSLFPRSGSENEQFF.

This clonotype has at least ten counts. The CDR3 is CATSRETGRTANTEAFF. The CDR3 bases are TGTGCCACCAGCAGGGAGACAGGGAGGACTGCGAACACTGAAGCTTTCTTT. The V call is TRBV15, the J call TRBJ1-1, with 7 positions matching TRBD1. Losses at the gene ends were 3 bases for V and 1 base for J; bases not matched to a gene: 11. CDR1 is LNHNV, CDR2 YYDKDF, per germline (reference sequence). The CDR3 is 17 amino acids.

This chain connects TRBV6-6 to TRBJ2-5, with D perhaps TRBD1 (5 bases). This CDR3 has 15 amino acids. The germline V and J ends were trimmed by 2 bases and 2 bases, with 12 bases remaining between them. The germline V gene has CDR1 MNHNY and CDR2 SVGAGI (reference sequence). This CDR3 reads CASSYRSAGQETQYF. CDR3 sequence (DNA): TGTGCCAGCAGTTACAGGTCGGCAGGGCAAGAGACCCAGTACTTC.

This clonotype has a count of ten or more. The chain has TRBV5-5 and TRBJ2-5, with 7 bases that match TRBD2. CDR3 length: 14 amino acids. J gave up 3 bases and V 3 bases, and 5 bases lay outside the gene matches. The germline CDR1 and CDR2 sequences are SGHKS and YYEKEE (reference sequence). The CDR3 nucleotides are TGTGCCAGCAGCTACCGGACTAGTAAAGAGACCCAGTACTTC. Translated, it gives CASSYRTSKETQYF.

This rearrangement joins TRBV15 to TRBJ1-2, with D maybe TRBD1 (5 bases). CDR3 length: 15 amino acids. Trimming shortened V by 0 bases and J by 3 bases, and 11 bases separated the two germline ends. Germline values: CDR1 LNHNV, CDR2 YYDKDF (reference sequence). The CDR3, as DNA: TGTGCCACCAGCAGAGATTGGGGGAGCTACTATGGCTACACCTTC. Amino acids: CATSRDWGSYYGYTF.